The rows below give T cell receptor beta chains drawn from one sample of a study of response to subunit inactivated influenza vaccine. TCRdb re-derived calls from the RT-PCR reads in MiXCR, one entry per CDR3 protein. The sample includes about 520,000 distinct CDR3 sequences, over 9.5% of them seen just once. Sequenced material: PBMCs from blood, taken 40 to 50 days after vaccination. All receptors derive from a man over 45 who received an inactivated influenza vaccine. Each CDR3 is given with its conserved first and last residue. The order of the fields is J gene, V gene, CDR3 protein.

J gene: TRBJ2-7; V gene: TRBV25-1; CDR3 protein: CASSAPFGAKYEQYF
J gene: TRBJ2-2; V gene: TRBV11-2; CDR3 protein: CASSSGQITGELFF
J gene: TRBJ2-7; V gene: TRBV20-1; CDR3 protein: CSAAGVSYEQYF
J gene: TRBJ1-5; V gene: TRBV7-2; CDR3 protein: CASSLGQFNQPQHF
J gene: TRBJ2-1; V gene: TRBV12-3/TRBV12-4; CDR3 protein: CASTAPTDNEQFF
J gene: TRBJ2-1; V gene: TRBV7-2; CDR3 protein: CASSLAGVDNEQFF
J gene: TRBJ2-1; V gene: TRBV20-1; CDR3 protein: CSARDRWTTYNEQFF
J gene: TRBJ2-3; V gene: TRBV15; CDR3 protein: CATSREGPPDTQYF
J gene: TRBJ2-1; V gene: TRBV5-1; CDR3 protein: CASSMTSGDYNEQFF
J gene: TRBJ2-7; V gene: TRBV20-1; CDR3 protein: CSASGSHSYEQYF
J gene: TRBJ2-2; V gene: TRBV12-3/TRBV12-4; CDR3 protein: CASTLAGYTGELFF
J gene: TRBJ1-3; V gene: TRBV4-1; CDR3 protein: CVSSQGRYSGNTIYF
J gene: TRBJ2-5; V gene: TRBV5-1; CDR3 protein: CASSSGLAGRETQCF
J gene: TRBJ2-7; V gene: TRBV6-5; CDR3 protein: CASSFPGQGAYEQYF
J gene: TRBJ1-6; V gene: TRBV10-3; CDR3 protein: CAISEPGGFSPLHF
J gene: TRBJ2-7; V gene: TRBV10-3; CDR3 protein: CAINDGEYYEQYF
J gene: TRBJ2-1; V gene: TRBV4-3; CDR3 protein: CASSQDAGLAGEQFF
J gene: TRBJ1-1; V gene: TRBV29-1; CDR3 protein: CSGWGGTEAFF